Listed below are T cell receptor beta chains from one sample, sequenced in a study of human T cells and chemical hapten exposure. In TCRdb, the RACE reads were re-called with MiXCR into one record per CDR3 protein. This repertoire shows a few hundred thousand distinct CDR3 sequences, over 6% found once; its top ten account for around 5.6%. Sequencing used whole blood, obtained in connection with sensitization to the hapten diphenylcyclopropenone (DPC). These receptors were obtained from a woman younger than 35 with alopecia areata. Some clones in this sample may be carry-over from other donors' samples. The CDR3 runs from the conserved cysteine through the conserved F or W. The D gene is left open where the match is weak. Not all rows give a size; the values are once, few, many and, for expanded clones, a class.

J: TRBJ1-6
D: NA
size: NA
V: TRBV6-1
CDR3: CASSDGAGDNSPLHF
DNA: TGTGCCAGCAGTGATGGGGCAGGGGATAATTCACCCCTCCACTTT

J: TRBJ2-7
D: TRBD2
size: NA
V: TRBV6-2/TRBV6-3
CDR3: CASSYPTSGRTSYEQYF
DNA: TGTGCCAGCAGTTATCCGACTAGCGGTCGGACCTCCTACGAGCAGTACTTC

J: TRBJ2-3
D: NA
size: few
V: TRBV6-5
CDR3: CASSPLASKGTDTQYF
DNA: TGTGCCAGCAGTCCCCTAGCGTCCAAGGGCACAGATACGCAGTATTTT

J: TRBJ2-5
D: TRBD1
size: few
V: TRBV27
CDR3: CASSLSSNRGHQYF
DNA: TGTGCCAGCAGTTTATCGTCGAACAGGGGGCACCAGTACTTC

J: TRBJ2-2
D: NA
size: NA
V: TRBV9
CDR3: CASSVVGNTGELFF
DNA: TGTGCCAGCAGCGTAGTAGGGAACACCGGGGAGCTGTTTTTT

J: TRBJ1-1
D: NA
size: many
V: TRBV12-3/TRBV12-4
CDR3: CASSLTRVGEAFF
DNA: TGTGCCAGCAGTTTAACTCGGGTCGGTGAAGCTTTCTTT

J: TRBJ1-5
D: TRBD1
size: many
V: TRBV6-2/TRBV6-3
CDR3: CASTGIGDRAQPQHF
DNA: TGTGCCAGCACCGGAATCGGGGACAGGGCTCAGCCCCAGCATTTT

J: TRBJ2-6
D: NA
size: many
V: TRBV5-1
CDR3: CASSGGSTNVLTF
DNA: TGCGCCAGCAGCGGGGGTTCAACCAACGTCCTGACTTTC

J: TRBJ2-5
D: TRBD2
size: many
V: TRBV2
CDR3: CAKRASGQETQYF
DNA: TGTGCCAAGCGGGCTAGCGGCCAAGAGACCCAGTACTTC

J: TRBJ2-2
D: TRBD2
size: few
V: TRBV3-1
CDR3: CASSQGLALNTGELFF
DNA: TGTGCCAGCAGCCAGGGACTAGCGCTTAACACCGGGGAGCTGTTTTTT

J: TRBJ1-5
D: TRBD1
size: few
V: TRBV7-8
CDR3: CASSRGTGGYQPQHF
DNA: TGTGCCAGCAGCAGGGGGACAGGGGGCTATCAGCCCCAGCATTTT

J: TRBJ1-2
D: NA
size: few
V: TRBV20-1
CDR3: CSARDDVDGYTF
DNA: TGCAGTGCTCGGGACGACGTGGATGGCTACACCTTC

J: TRBJ2-5
D: NA
size: many
V: TRBV20-1
CDR3: CSATKGQTLAATQYF
DNA: TGCAGTGCTACGAAAGGACAGACCTTGGCGGCCACCCAGTACTTC

J: TRBJ1-1
D: NA
size: many
V: TRBV12-5
CDR3: CASGFKQGASEAFF
DNA: TGTGCTAGTGGTTTTAAACAGGGCGCGTCTGAAGCTTTCTTT

J: TRBJ2-5
D: TRBD1
size: NA
V: TRBV5-1
CDR3: CASSPGTGVKFFQETQYF
DNA: TGCGCCAGCAGCCCCGGGACAGGGGTAAAATTCTTCCAAGAGACCCAGTACTTC

J: TRBJ1-4
D: NA
size: many
V: TRBV6-2/TRBV6-3
CDR3: CASSYIRDLQLSEEKLFF
DNA: TGTGCCAGCAGTTATATTCGGGACCTACAGTTGAGCGAAGAAAAACTGTTTTTT

J: TRBJ2-3
D: TRBD2
size: many
V: TRBV12-3/TRBV12-4
CDR3: CASSPLAGVTTDTQYF
DNA: TGTGCCAGCAGCCCCCTAGCGGGGGTAACCACAGATACGCAGTATTTT

J: TRBJ2-3
D: NA
size: few
V: TRBV7-2
CDR3: CASSLRQFGDTQYF
DNA: TGTGCCAGCAGCCTTAGACAGTTCGGGGATACGCAGTATTTT

J: TRBJ1-6
D: NA
size: many
V: TRBV28
CDR3: CASNLIGTNSPLHF
DNA: TGTGCCAGCAACTTGATAGGGACCAATTCACCCCTCCACTTT

J: TRBJ2-3
D: TRBD2
size: NA
V: TRBV20-1
CDR3: CSARVAGGTQYF
DNA: TGCAGTGCTAGAGTAGCGGGGGGTACGCAGTATTTT

J: TRBJ2-1
D: NA
size: few
V: TRBV15
CDR3: CATRAGDRPYNEQFF
DNA: TGTGCCACCAGGGCGGGGGACAGGCCTTACAATGAGCAGTTCTTC

J: TRBJ2-7
D: NA
size: NA
V: TRBV2
CDR3: CAGRESSYEQYF
DNA: TGTGCCGGGCGGGAATCTTCCTACGAGCAGTACTTC

J: TRBJ1-3
D: NA
size: once
V: TRBV7-9
CDR3: CASSLGDRRIDTIYF
DNA: TGTGCCAGCAGCTTAGGAGACAGGAGGATTGACACCATATATTTT

J: TRBJ1-1
D: NA
size: few
V: TRBV29-1
CDR3: CSVPKYQGMNTEAFF
DNA: TGCAGCGTCCCAAAATACCAGGGCATGAACACTGAAGCTTTCTTT

J: TRBJ1-1
D: NA
size: many
V: TRBV2
CDR3: CAQHQTGGSEAFF
DNA: TGTGCCCAACATCAGACAGGAGGGTCTGAAGCTTTCTTT

J: TRBJ2-1
D: NA
size: NA
V: TRBV7-2
CDR3: CASSQFRDFSYNEQFF
DNA: TGTGCCAGCAGCCAATTTAGGGACTTCTCCTACAATGAGCAGTTCTTC

J: TRBJ2-7
D: NA
size: few
V: TRBV6-6
CDR3: CASRSPQSEQYF
DNA: TGTGCCAGCAGATCCCCACAATCCGAGCAGTACTTC

J: TRBJ1-4
D: NA
size: many
V: TRBV7-9
CDR3: CASSLLAGLNEKLFF
DNA: TGTGCCAGCAGCTTACTTGCAGGGCTTAATGAAAAACTGTTTTTT

J: TRBJ1-6
D: NA
size: few
V: TRBV18
CDR3: CASSPSGGPGSPLHF
DNA: TGTGCCAGCTCACCGTCGGGGGGCCCCGGTTCACCCCTCCACTTT

J: TRBJ2-1
D: NA
size: NA
V: TRBV24-1
CDR3: CATSDSASGGRNEQFF
DNA: TGTGCCACCAGTGACTCCGCTAGTGGGGGAAGGAATGAGCAGTTCTTC

J: TRBJ2-1
D: NA
size: NA
V: TRBV4-2
CDR3: CASSQDWYNEQFF
DNA: TGTGCCAGCAGCCAAGATTGGTACAATGAGCAGTTCTTC

J: TRBJ1-4
D: NA
size: NA
V: TRBV20-1
CDR3: CSARGGTTNEKLFF
DNA: TGCAGTGCTAGAGGCGGAACAACTAATGAAAAACTGTTTTTT

J: TRBJ2-2
D: NA
size: NA
V: TRBV12-3/TRBV12-4
CDR3: CASRRDAGELFF
DNA: TGTGCCAGCCGCCGGGACGCCGGGGAGCTGTTTTTT

J: TRBJ1-4
D: NA
size: NA
V: TRBV6-5
CDR3: CASSNDRLLGKLFF
DNA: TGTGCCAGCAGCAACGACAGGCTCCTAGGAAAACTGTTTTTT

J: TRBJ2-3
D: NA
size: few
V: TRBV29-1
CDR3: CSVGLDTQYF
DNA: TGCAGCGTTGGTTTGGATACGCAGTATTTT

J: TRBJ1-1
D: NA
size: many
V: TRBV29-1
CDR3: CSVEISVNTEAFF
DNA: TGCAGCGTTGAAATTTCGGTGAACACTGAAGCTTTCTTT

J: TRBJ1-5
D: NA
size: many
V: TRBV10-3
CDR3: CAISEGEGNQPQHF
DNA: TGTGCCATCAGTGAAGGCGAAGGCAATCAGCCCCAGCATTTT

J: TRBJ2-3
D: TRBD1
size: many
V: TRBV7-8
CDR3: CASSSFTGDDASTDTQYF
DNA: TGTGCCAGCAGCTCTTTTACAGGGGACGACGCTAGCACAGATACGCAGTATTTT